This T cell receptor beta chain was recorded in a study of cytotoxic CD8 clonotypes in ibrutinib-treated CLL. A note on this clone: Its antigen is unidentified.

Points from the study as a whole: Baseline levels were approached again at progression, after clonality had risen at ibrutinib response.

Method: immunoSEQ multiplex PCR; TCRdb's copy keeps in-frame clones and lacks some. The table lists 15,000 or so clones, approximately 60% of them singletons, with around 40% in the top ten. Germline V gene lookup returns CDR1 SGHKS and CDR2 YYEKEE (reference sequence). CDR3 size: 14 residues. V lost 0 bases, J lost 1 base, and 8 bases lay in between. The specimen comprised PBMCs, sampled before ibrutinib treatment. V usage is TRBV5-5 and J usage is TRBJ2-7; unclear D gene. The TCR was taken from a human donor with chronic lymphocytic leukemia. CDR3 amino acids: CASSLGTTSYEQYF. CDR3 DNA: TGTGCCAGCAGCTTGGGAACTACTTCCTACGAGCAGTACTTC.